These 27 T cell receptor beta chains were sequenced from one sample in a study of vaccination effects on CD4 cells after COVID-19. Culture proceeded for nine to eleven days, and CD4+ T cells were then isolated. Their target antigens are unknown. Measured with immunoSEQ multiplex PCR; TCRdb has only the in-frame clones, and not every one. The sample holds around 40,000 clones, roughly two thirds seen once. The sample was CD4+ T cells from PBMCs cultured without peptide, taken before COVID-19 vaccination. The source of these receptors is a human donor who received a COVID-19 vaccine.

The chain recombines TRBV5-6 with TRBJ2-6, with TRBD2 as a possible D gene (6 bases). The V end lost 1 base, the J end lost 0 bases, and 17 bases lay between the germline ends. The CDR3 has 19 residues. CDR1 is SGHDT and CDR2 is YYEEEE in the germline V gene. The CDR3 DNA is TGTGCCAGCAGCTTGATGCGCCGGGGGTTTCACTCTGGGGCCAACGTCCTGACTTTC. Its translation is CASSLMRRGFHSGANVLTF.

The rearrangement uses TRBV2 and TRBJ2-1; D tentatively reads TRBD1 or TRBD2 (5 bases each). The ends were cut back, 5 bases at V and 9 bases at J, with 17 bases in the middle. This CDR3 contains 14 residues. The germline CDR1 and CDR2 sequences are SNHLY and FYNNEI. The CDR3 sequence: CASSPIVGGGEQFF. The CDR3 DNA reads TGTGCCAGCAGTCCAATAGTAGGTGGGGGTGAGCAGTTCTTC.

V is TRBV9 and J is TRBJ1-5; D is ambiguous. Germline V CDR1 and CDR2: SGDLS, YYNGEE. Trimming pared 0 bases from V and 4 bases from J, leaving 11 bases between. The CDR3 consists of 15 residues. CDR3 residues: CASSVGPSGNQPQHF. In DNA, the CDR3 is TGTGCCAGCAGCGTAGGCCCTTCCGGGAATCAGCCCCAGCATTTT.

The rearrangement uses TRBV10-3 and TRBJ1-2; tentative D call: TRBD1 (6 bases). The germline V gene encodes CDR1 ENHRY and CDR2 SYGVKD. CDR3 length equals 14 residues. V was pared by 3 bases and J by 4 bases, with 12 bases between. The CDR3 DNA follows: TGTGCCATCAGTGAACCGGACAGCTCCTATGGCTACACCTTC. This translates into CAISEPDSSYGYTF.

The rearrangement links TRBV11-2 to TRBJ2-3; 7 bases are a match to TRBD2. CDR3 length: 19 residues. CDR1 and CDR2 from the germline V gene are SGHAT and FQNNGV. After removal of 5 bases from V and 2 bases from J, the junction contained 19 bases not matched to a gene. DNA of the CDR3: TGTGCCAGCAGCGCCCCGGGCCGGGGTTGGCTAGCGGTCACAGATACGCAGTATTTT. Residues: CASSAPGRGWLAVTDTQYF.

The J gene is TRBJ2-7, the V gene TRBV6-6, with D unresolved. Trimming shortened V by 4 bases and J by 4 bases, and 5 bases separated the two germline ends. CDR3 length equals 11 residues. The germline gives CDR1 MNHNY, CDR2 SVGAGI (reference sequence). CDR3 DNA sequence: TGTGCCAGCAGTTTCCGATACGAGCAGTACTTC. This gives the protein CASSFRYEQYF.

This clone was detected once. The chain is built from TRBV5-6 and TRBJ2-1; 8 positions match TRBD2. The CDR3 totals 16 residues. Per the germline V gene, CDR1 is SGHDT and CDR2 is YYEEEE. V shed 0 bases and J 5 bases; nucleotides not matched to a gene: 7. The CDR3 sequence: CASSLDWRGANNEQFF. The CDR3 DNA reads TGTGCCAGCAGCTTGGACTGGCGGGGGGCCAACAATGAGCAGTTCTTC.

This chain joins TRBV9 and TRBJ2-5; D gene ambiguous. V was shortened by 4 bases and J by 2 bases, with 12 bases between the two germline ends. The V gene's germline CDR1 is SGDLS and CDR2 YYNGEE. The CDR3 sequence is 14 residues long. The CDR3 region is CASSLRGVQETQYF. The CDR3 DNA reads as TGTGCCAGCAGCCTAAGAGGAGTACAAGAGACCCAGTACTTC.

The rearrangement links TRBV30 to TRBJ1-3; D perhaps matches TRBD1 (6 bases). Germline V gene data show CDR1 as GTSNPN and CDR2 as SVGIG (reference sequence). V was trimmed by 3 bases and J by 4 bases, leaving 13 bases between them. The CDR3 has 14 amino acids. As DNA, the CDR3 is TGTGCCTGGAGCGAACCCAGGGGCGGAAACACCATATATTTT. Translated: CAWSEPRGGNTIYF.

This sequence joins TRBV19 and TRBJ1-1; D call uncertain. Trimming left V 3 bases short and J 2 bases short, with 13 bases between. In germline, CDR1 is LNHDA, CDR2 SQIVND (reference sequence). This CDR3 region has 15 residues. The CDR3 DNA reads TGTGCCAGTAGTATCAGGCAGAACAGAAACACTGAAGCTTTCTTT. Translated: CASSIRQNRNTEAFF.

V is TRBV10-2 and J is TRBJ2-7; perhaps TRBD1 as D (6 bases). The CDR3 has 13 residues. The ends were cut back, 5 bases at V and 6 bases at J, with 14 bases in the middle. CDR1 and CDR2 from the germline V gene are WSHSY and SAAADI. The CDR3 is CASSSVQGFEQYF. The CDR3 nucleotides are TGCGCCAGCAGTTCAGTACAGGGCTTCGAGCAGTACTTC.

The gene calls are TRBV28 and TRBJ1-1, with D tentatively TRBD1 (5 bases). The V end was cut by 7 bases, the J end by 2 bases, with 14 bases between. The CDR3 contains 14 residues. CDR1 and CDR2 from the germline V gene are MDHEN and SYDVKM. The CDR3 DNA reads TGTGCCAGCATCCCCGGGACCCTTAACACTGAAGCTTTCTTT. The encoded protein is CASIPGTLNTEAFF.

J is TRBJ1-1 and V is TRBV6-1; D possibly corresponds to TRBD1 (6 bases). This CDR3 has 13 residues. Trimming removed 5 bases from V and 4 bases from J, with 11 bases in between. Germline V gene sequence: CDR1 MNHNS, CDR2 SASEGT. The CDR3 loop reads CASSSVRGTEAFF. DNA of the CDR3: TGTGCCAGCAGTTCGGTCAGGGGCACTGAAGCTTTCTTT.

The chain has TRBV5-8 and TRBJ2-1; 15 nucleotides line up with TRBD2. Germline V gene lookup returns CDR1 SGHTS and CDR2 YDEGEE. This CDR3 comprises 18 residues. Trimming took 5 bases from V and 4 from J; bases not matched to a gene: 10. As DNA, the CDR3 is TGTGCCAGCAGTTATACCGGGACTAGCGGGGGGATATACAATGAGCAGTTCTTC. It codes for CASSYTGTSGGIYNEQFF.

Only one count was recorded for this clone. The chain joins TRBV7-5 to TRBJ1-1; TRBD1, the table's D call, lacks a check against the DNA. TRBV7-5 is listed as a pseudogene. The CDR3 extends over 19 amino acids. The CDR3: CVRSHSTIKRTRINTEAFF. The CDR3 DNA is TGTGTCAGAAGCCATAGTACGATAAAAAGGACAAGAATAAACACTGAAGCTTTCTTT.

This sequence joins TRBV19 and TRBJ2-7, with 7 bases matching TRBD1. CDR3 length: 14 residues. CDR1 is LNHDA and CDR2 is SQIVND in the germline V gene (reference sequence). V lost 4 bases and J lost 2; bases outside the gene matches: 5. Written as DNA, the CDR3 is TGTGCCAGTAGTACACCGGGACAGCCCTACGAGCAGTACTTC. It translates to CASSTPGQPYEQYF.

The table lists this clone with a few counts. This chain uses TRBV28 with TRBJ2-2; 12 bases match TRBD2. The CDR3 loop spans 19 amino acids. J lost 3 bases, V lost 5 bases, and 13 bases had no gene match. Germline V gene sequence: CDR1 MDHEN, CDR2 SYDVKM. The CDR3 DNA follows: TGTGCCAGCAGTCCCTTTAGGTCCCGACTAGCGGGGGACACCGGGGAGCTGTTTTTT. It translates to CASSPFRSRLAGDTGELFF.

This chain joins TRBV4-1 and TRBJ2-4, with 11 bases that match TRBD2. The CDR3 consists of 19 residues. V lost 1 base and J lost 6; bases outside the gene matches: 14. The germline V gene encodes CDR1 MGHRA and CDR2 YSYEKL. The CDR3 loop is CASSQGPLAGGPSPNIQYF. In DNA, the CDR3 is TGCGCCAGCAGCCAAGGACCCTTAGCGGGAGGGCCCTCGCCAAACATTCAGTACTTC.

The rearrangement joins TRBV5-1 to TRBJ2-1; 7 positions agree with TRBD2. The CDR3 length is 13 residues. Trimming at V came to 2 bases and at J to 10 bases, leaving 6 bases not matched to a gene. Germline V gives CDR1 SGHRS, CDR2 YFSETQ. The CDR3 sequence is CASSFPSGGEQFF. In DNA, the CDR3 is TGCGCCAGCAGCTTTCCATCCGGGGGGGAGCAGTTCTTC.

V and J are TRBV4-1 and TRBJ2-7; D possibly corresponds to TRBD2 (6 bases). Looked up from germline, CDR1 is MGHRA and CDR2 is YSYEKL. The CDR3 has 17 amino acids. Trimming removed 0 bases at V and 5 bases at J, with 20 bases between. The CDR3 DNA reads TGCGCCAGCAGCCAAGAACCCGGGAGTGGGTTGAGGGACGAGCAGTACTTC. It encodes CASSQEPGSGLRDEQYF.

This chain connects TRBV29-1 to TRBJ2-7; D possibly corresponds to TRBD1 (6 bases). The CDR3 runs 13 residues. V shed 4 bases and J shed 3 bases, with 13 bases lying between them. Germline CDR1 reads SQVTM; CDR2 reads ANQGSEA. CDR3 DNA: TGCAGCGTTGTCCACAGGGCTAACTACGAGCAGTACTTC. Translating it yields CSVVHRANYEQYF.

This clone was recorded only once. The J gene is TRBJ2-1, the V gene TRBV3-1 (or the pseudogene TRBV3-2); tentatively, D is TRBD1 or TRBD2 (5 bases each). CDR1 and CDR2 from the germline V gene are LGHDT and YNNKEL (reference sequence). The CDR3 totals 15 residues. V was clipped by 3 bases and J by 6 bases, with 15 bases between them. CDR3 coding DNA: TGTGCCAGCAGCCAGCCGGGGCCAGCCGGCAATGAGCAGTTCTTC. It specifies CASSQPGPAGNEQFF.

A few counts support this clone. This chain connects TRBV10-1 to TRBJ1-5, with D perhaps matching TRBD1 (6 bases). CDR3 size: 17 residues. Per the germline V gene, CDR1 is WNHNN and CDR2 is SYGVQD (reference sequence). Trimming removed 2 bases at V and 3 bases at J, with 17 bases between. The DNA of the CDR3 is TGCGCCAGCAGTGAGCCCCTAAATGGGGGCCTCAATCAGCCCCAGCATTTT. It yields the protein CASSEPLNGGLNQPQHF.

The CDR3 protein is CASSTRTGLEGRETQYF. The CDR3 DNA reads TGTGCCAGTAGTACCCGGACAGGGCTAGAAGGCCGGGAGACCCAGTACTTC. This chain connects TRBV19 to TRBJ2-5; 8 positions agree with TRBD1. The CDR3 consists of 17 residues. Germline V gene data show CDR1 as LNHDA and CDR2 as SQIVND (reference sequence). The V segment lost 4 bases and the J segment 5 bases; nucleotides outside the gene matches: 15.

This chain uses TRBV5-1 with TRBJ1-2; no definite D call. Trimming took off 0 bases at V and 2 bases at J, with 2 bases between the two ends. The CDR3 totals 12 residues. Germline V gives CDR1 SGHRS, CDR2 YFSETQ. In DNA form, the CDR3 reads TGCGCCAGCAGCTTGGCCAACTATGGCTACACCTTC. Translation: CASSLANYGYTF.

V usage is TRBV5-1 and J usage is TRBJ2-3; possibly TRBD1 for D (5 bases). With 0 bases removed from V and 2 bases from J, the gap between germline ends came to 7 bases. Germline-derived CDR1 and CDR2 are SGHRS and YFSETQ. CDR3 length: 14 residues. The CDR3 sequence is CASSLGQSTDTQYF. The CDR3, as DNA: TGCGCCAGCAGCTTGGGACAGTCCACAGATACGCAGTATTTT.

The J gene is TRBJ2-5, the V gene TRBV19; TRBD2 agrees at 8 bases. Trimming took 3 bases from V and 2 from J; bases not matched to a gene: 11. The CDR3 runs 17 residues. CDR1 is LNHDA and CDR2 is SQIVND in the germline V gene (reference sequence). The CDR3 sequence is CASSIGGLASGQETQYF. As DNA, the CDR3 is TGTGCCAGTAGTATTGGCGGACTAGCTTCGGGTCAAGAGACCCAGTACTTC.